This entry lists 18 T cell receptor beta chains sequenced from one sample in a study of blood T cell repertoires in COVID-19. TCRdb's table, derived via immunoSEQ multiplex PCR, lists solely in-frame clones and lacks some. The table records roughly 6,000 clones, roughly four fifths of them present only once. Specimen: peripheral blood. The receptor set was obtained from a man aged 60-69 years with acute or convalescent COVID-19.

V is TRBV10-2 and J is TRBJ1-2; D not certain. Trimming pared 0 bases from V and 4 bases from J, leaving 12 bases between. The CDR3 totals 15 residues. CDR1 is WSHSY and CDR2 is SAAADI in the germline V gene. The CDR3 DNA is TGCGCCAGCAGTGAGTCGAGCAGGTTTATCTATGGCTACACCTTC. This translates into CASSESSRFIYGYTF.

This clone was found a few times. The V call is TRBV7-8, the J call TRBJ1-1; no definite D call. The V end lost 2 bases, the J end lost 3 bases, and 10 bases lay between the germline ends. This CDR3 is 14 amino acids long. Germline V gene sequence: CDR1 SGHVS, CDR2 FQNEAQ. CDR3 bases: TGTGCCAGCAGCTTAAGCGAAGGTTACACTGAAGCTTTCTTT. Its translation: CASSLSEGYTEAFF.

This clone was recorded only once. CDR3 sequence: CASSYADRSGPYSNQPQHF. For the CDR3, the DNA is TGTGCCAGCAGTTACGCGGACAGATCCGGCCCATATAGCAATCAGCCCCAGCATTTT. The chain is built from TRBV6-2 or TRBV6-3 and TRBJ1-5; the D gene is possibly TRBD1 (6 bases). This CDR3 is 19 amino acids long. Germline V gene lookup returns CDR1 MNHEY and CDR2 SVGEGT. V was pared by 2 bases and J by 0 bases, with 20 bases between.

The chain couples TRBV6-2 or TRBV6-3 to TRBJ2-1; TRBD2 aligns across 9 bases. The trim removed 0 bases at V and 9 bases at J, leaving 15 bases unmatched. This CDR3 region has 18 residues. CDR1 and CDR2 (germline): MNHEY, SVGEGT. The CDR3 here is CASSYSKLAGAGWREQFF. CDR3 bases: TGTGCCAGCAGTTACTCGAAGTTAGCGGGGGCCGGTTGGCGTGAGCAGTTCTTC.

Worth noting for this clone: One junction end does not reproduce the germline sequence, and a read error may be involved. This chain connects TRBV7-2 to TRBJ2-7, with TRBD1 matching 9 bases. Germline-derived CDR1 and CDR2 are SGHTA and FQGNSA. The CDR3 spans 15 residues. DNA for the CDR3: TGTGCCAGCAGCATAGCCGGGACAGGGAACGACGAGCAGTACTTC. Residues: CASSIAGTGNDEQYF. Looking up the rest from reference TRBV7-2 and TRBJ2-7 gives the full variable domain: GAGVSQSPSNKVTEKGKDVELRCDPISGHTALYWYRQSLGQGLEFLIYFQGNSAPDKSGLPSDRFSAERTGGSVSTLTIQRTQQEDSAVYLCASSIAGTGNDEQYFGPGTRLTVT.

The chain carries TRBV6-2 or TRBV6-3 and TRBJ2-7, with D possibly being TRBD2 (5 bases). The germline CDR1 and CDR2 sequences are MNHEY and SVGEGT. Trimming removed 6 bases at V and 4 bases at J, with 16 bases between. The CDR3 loop spans 14 amino acids. CDR3 sequence (DNA): TGTGCCAGCAGCCCAACGTCCTCGGGATACGAGCAGTACTTC. Translated, it gives CASSPTSSGYEQYF.

The chain joins TRBV6-4 to TRBJ2-1, with D uncertain. Trimming removed 0 bases at V and 8 bases at J, with 2 bases between. The CDR3 spans 11 residues. CDR1 MRHNA and CDR2 SNTAGT come from the germline V gene. CDR3 coding DNA: TGTGCCAGCAGTGACTCCTATGAGCAGTTCTTC. Amino acid sequence: CASSDSYEQFF.

V gene TRBV10-3 combines with J gene TRBJ1-6; 9 bases are shared with TRBD1. Germline V CDR1 and CDR2: ENHRY, SYGVKD. This CDR3 has 15 residues. V shed 11 bases and J 7 bases; nucleotides not matched to a gene: 12. CDR3 region: CAATQGAYENSPLHF. DNA for the CDR3: TGTGCCGCCACACAGGGGGCCTATGAGAATTCACCCCTCCACTTT.

The gene calls are TRBV24-1 and TRBJ1-3, with 9 bases that match TRBD1. The ends lost 1 base at V and 4 bases at J; junction bases unmatched: 7. CDR1 KGHDR and CDR2 SFDVKD come from the germline V gene. The CDR3 extends over 17 amino acids. The CDR3 bases are TGTGCCACCAGTGATTTCTGGGACAGGGTGGTAGGAAACACCATATATTTT. Protein product: CATSDFWDRVVGNTIYF.

The chain links TRBV2 to TRBJ2-2; perhaps TRBD2 as D (6 bases). Trimming cost V 6 bases and J 6 bases, with 11 bases left between them. Germline V lookup: CDR1 SNHLY, CDR2 FYNNEI. The CDR3 loop spans 13 amino acids. The CDR3 region has the DNA TGTGCCAGCAGCCGGGGGAATGCCGGGGAGCTGTTTTTT. Amino acids: CASSRGNAGELFF. The whole variable domain, remainder taken from reference TRBV2 and TRBJ2-2, is EPEVTQTPSHQVTQMGQEVILRCVPISNHLYFYWYRQILGQKVEFLVSFYNNEISEKSEIFDDQFSVERPDGSNFTLKIRSTKLEDSAMYFCASSRGNAGELFFGEGSRLTVL.

The chain carries TRBV29-1 and TRBJ1-1, with D perhaps TRBD1 (6 bases). Germline CDR1 is SQVTM and CDR2 is ANQGSEA. Trimming cost V 3 bases and J 2 bases, with 10 bases left between them. The CDR3 runs to 13 residues. The CDR3 sequence is CSVEVRGNTEAFF. CDR3 in DNA: TGCAGCGTTGAGGTCAGGGGAAACACTGAAGCTTTCTTT.

This clone was detected only a few times. The chain recombines TRBV11-2 with TRBJ1-6; 8 bases are a match to TRBD1. Germline values: CDR1 SGHAT, CDR2 FQNNGV. Germline trimming cut 3 bases from V and 6 bases from J; bases unmatched to any gene: 1. The CDR3 length is 14 residues. CDR3 nucleotides: TGTGCCAGCAGCTTCGGACAGGGTAATTCACCCCTCCACTTT. Its protein product is CASSFGQGNSPLHF.

The chain uses TRBV30 and TRBJ2-2; D is undetermined. This CDR3 is 13 amino acids long. Germline V gene sequence: CDR1 GTSNPN, CDR2 SVGIG (reference sequence). The V end lost 3 bases, the J end lost 1 base, and 6 bases lay between the germline ends. CDR3 DNA sequence: TGTGCCTGGAGGAGCCGGAACACCGGGGAGCTGTTTTTT. Amino acids: CAWRSRNTGELFF.

The V call is TRBV5-1, the J call TRBJ1-1; D gene unclear. There are 14 residues in the CDR3. V was cut by 6 bases and J by 2 bases, with 14 bases left in between. Per the germline V gene, CDR1 is SGHRS and CDR2 is YFSETQ. In nucleotides, the CDR3 is TGCGCCAGCATGAACCCGGGAGGTAACACTGAAGCTTTCTTT. It codes for CASMNPGGNTEAFF.

CDR3 coding DNA: TGTGCCAGCCGGGGGGGCGCAAATTCACCCCTCCACTTT. Translation: CASRGGANSPLHF. V and J are TRBV19 and TRBJ1-6; D possibly corresponds to TRBD1 (6 bases). Germline V gene lookup returns CDR1 LNHDA and CDR2 SQIVND (reference sequence). V dropped 9 bases and J dropped 7 bases, with 13 bases sitting between them. The CDR3 totals 13 residues.

This clone is large in the sample. The chain links TRBV27 to TRBJ1-5, with 9 bases fitting TRBD1. Trimming cost V 5 bases and J 0 bases; bases outside gene matches: 8. Germline V lookup: CDR1 MNHEY, CDR2 SMNVEV (reference sequence). The CDR3 covers 17 residues. This chain's CDR3 is CASSPRTGVYSNQPQHF. The CDR3 DNA follows: TGTGCCAGCAGTCCCAGGACAGGGGTTTATAGCAATCAGCCCCAGCATTTT.

The chain couples TRBV7-2 to TRBJ2-1; perhaps TRBD2 as D (5 bases). This CDR3 spans 15 amino acids. Trimming removed 5 bases from V and 0 bases from J, with 11 bases in between. CDR1 SGHTA and CDR2 FQGNSA come from the germline V gene. CDR3 loop: CASSPQRSSYNEQFF. The CDR3 nucleotides read TGTGCCAGCAGCCCCCAGCGGAGCTCCTACAATGAGCAGTTCTTC.

This clone was picked up a small number of times. This chain connects TRBV10-1 to TRBJ1-5; maybe TRBD1 (5 bases). The CDR3 is 13 amino acids. Germline lookup yields CDR1 WNHNN and CDR2 SYGVQD (reference sequence). The V end lost 5 bases, the J end lost 4 bases, and 9 bases lay between the germline ends. This CDR3 is CASSTGVNQPQHF. Here the CDR3 DNA reads TGCGCCAGCAGTACAGGCGTTAATCAGCCCCAGCATTTT.